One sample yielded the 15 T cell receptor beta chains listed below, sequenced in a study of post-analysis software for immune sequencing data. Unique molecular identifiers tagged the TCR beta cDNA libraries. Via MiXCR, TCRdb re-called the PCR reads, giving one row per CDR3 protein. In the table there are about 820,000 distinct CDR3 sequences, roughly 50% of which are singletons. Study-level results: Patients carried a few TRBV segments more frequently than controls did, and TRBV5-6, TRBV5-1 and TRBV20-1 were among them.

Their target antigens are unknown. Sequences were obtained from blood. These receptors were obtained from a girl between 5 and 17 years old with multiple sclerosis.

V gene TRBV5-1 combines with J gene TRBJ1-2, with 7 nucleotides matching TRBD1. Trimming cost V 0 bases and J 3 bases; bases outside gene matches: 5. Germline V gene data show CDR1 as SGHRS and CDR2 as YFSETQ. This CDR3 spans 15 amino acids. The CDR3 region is CASSLGRTGDYGYTF. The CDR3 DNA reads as TGCGCCAGCAGCTTGGGCAGGACAGGAGACTATGGCTACACCTTC.

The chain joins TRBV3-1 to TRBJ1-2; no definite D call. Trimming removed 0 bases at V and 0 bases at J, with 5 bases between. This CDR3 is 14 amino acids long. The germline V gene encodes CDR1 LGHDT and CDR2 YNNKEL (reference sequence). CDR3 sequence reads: CASSQDGANYGYTF. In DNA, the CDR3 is TGTGCCAGCAGCCAAGATGGTGCTAACTATGGCTACACCTTC.

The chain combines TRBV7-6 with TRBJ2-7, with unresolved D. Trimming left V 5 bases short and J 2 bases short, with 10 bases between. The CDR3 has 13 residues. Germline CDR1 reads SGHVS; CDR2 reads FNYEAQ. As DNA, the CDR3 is TGTGCCAGCAGCCCCTTATTTGCCTACGAGCAGTACTTC. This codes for CASSPLFAYEQYF.

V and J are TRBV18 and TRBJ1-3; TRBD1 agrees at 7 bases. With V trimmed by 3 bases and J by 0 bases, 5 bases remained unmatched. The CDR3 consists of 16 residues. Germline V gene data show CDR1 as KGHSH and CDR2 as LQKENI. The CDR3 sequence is CASSPRDRVSGNTIYF. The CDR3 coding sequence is TGTGCCAGCTCACCCCGGGACAGAGTCTCTGGAAACACCATATATTTT.

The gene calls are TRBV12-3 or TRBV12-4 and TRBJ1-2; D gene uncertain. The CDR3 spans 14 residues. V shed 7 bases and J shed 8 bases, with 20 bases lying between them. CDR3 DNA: TGTGCCAGCAATCCAAGTATCCAGGAGGGAGGCTACACCTTC. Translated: CASNPSIQEGGYTF.

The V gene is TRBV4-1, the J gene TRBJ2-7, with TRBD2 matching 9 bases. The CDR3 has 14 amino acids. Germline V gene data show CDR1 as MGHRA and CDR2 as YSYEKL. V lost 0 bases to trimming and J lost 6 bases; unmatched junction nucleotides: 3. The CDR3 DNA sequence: TGCGCCAGCAGCCAAGATGCGGGAGGGAGCGAGCAGTACTTC. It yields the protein CASSQDAGGSEQYF.

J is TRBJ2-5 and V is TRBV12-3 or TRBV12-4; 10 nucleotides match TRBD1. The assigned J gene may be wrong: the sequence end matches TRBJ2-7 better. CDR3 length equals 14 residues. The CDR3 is CASSPQTGGHEQYF. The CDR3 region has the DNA TGTGCCAGCAGTCCCCAGACAGGGGGCCACGAGCAGTACTTC.

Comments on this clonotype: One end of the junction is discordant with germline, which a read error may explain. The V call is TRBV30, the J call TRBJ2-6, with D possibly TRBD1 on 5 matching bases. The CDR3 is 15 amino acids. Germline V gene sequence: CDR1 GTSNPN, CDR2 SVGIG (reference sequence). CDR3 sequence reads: CAWSVRQSGANVPTF. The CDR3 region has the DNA TGTGCCTGGAGTGTAAGGCAGTCTGGGGCCAACGTCCCGACTTTC.

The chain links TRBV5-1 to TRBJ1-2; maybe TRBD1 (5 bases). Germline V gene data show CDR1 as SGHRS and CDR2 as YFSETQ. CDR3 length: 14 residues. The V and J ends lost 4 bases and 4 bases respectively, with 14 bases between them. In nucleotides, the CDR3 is TGCGCCAGCAGCCAGGGTTCGGTTACCTATGGCTACACCTTC. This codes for CASSQGSVTYGYTF.

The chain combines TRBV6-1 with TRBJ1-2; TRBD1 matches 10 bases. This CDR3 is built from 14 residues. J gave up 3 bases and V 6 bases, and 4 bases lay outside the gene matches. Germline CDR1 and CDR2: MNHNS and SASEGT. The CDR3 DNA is TGTGCCAGCAGGGAGGGACAGGGGCACTATGGCTACACCTTC. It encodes CASREGQGHYGYTF.

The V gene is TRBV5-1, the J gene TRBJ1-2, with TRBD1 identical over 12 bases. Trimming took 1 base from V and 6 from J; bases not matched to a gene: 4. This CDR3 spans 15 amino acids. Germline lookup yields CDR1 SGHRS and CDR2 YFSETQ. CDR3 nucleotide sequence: TGCGCCAGCAGCTTGCTGGGACAGGGGGCGCATGGCTACACCTTC. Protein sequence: CASSLLGQGAHGYTF.

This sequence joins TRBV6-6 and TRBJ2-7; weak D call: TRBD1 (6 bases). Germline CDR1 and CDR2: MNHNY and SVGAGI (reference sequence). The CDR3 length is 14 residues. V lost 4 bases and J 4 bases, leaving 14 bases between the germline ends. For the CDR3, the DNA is TGTGCCAGCAGTTCTACAGGGAGTCGTTACGAGCAGTACTTC. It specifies CASSSTGSRYEQYF.

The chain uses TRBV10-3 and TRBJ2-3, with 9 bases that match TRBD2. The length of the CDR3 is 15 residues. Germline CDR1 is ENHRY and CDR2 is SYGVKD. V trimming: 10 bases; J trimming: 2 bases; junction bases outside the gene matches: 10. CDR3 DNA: TGTGCCACAGCTACCGGGACTAGCACCACAGATACGCAGTATTTT. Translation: CATATGTSTTDTQYF.

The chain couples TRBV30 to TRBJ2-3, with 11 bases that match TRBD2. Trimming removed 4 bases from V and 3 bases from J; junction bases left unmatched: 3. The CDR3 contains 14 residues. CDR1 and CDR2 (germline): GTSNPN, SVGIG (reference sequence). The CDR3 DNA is TGTGCCTGGACTAGCGGGGGGACGACAGATACGCAGTATTTT. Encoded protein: CAWTSGGTTDTQYF.

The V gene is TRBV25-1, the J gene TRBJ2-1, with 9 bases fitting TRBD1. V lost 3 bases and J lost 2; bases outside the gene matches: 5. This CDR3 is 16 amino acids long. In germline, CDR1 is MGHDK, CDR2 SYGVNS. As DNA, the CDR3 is TGTGCCAGCAGTGACCAACAGGGGGCCACCTACAATGAGCAGTTCTTC. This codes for CASSDQQGATYNEQFF.